This TCR beta chain was captured in a study of shared clonotypes between healthy human individuals. Clones were sequenced by immunoSEQ multiplex PCR, and TCRdb holds only the in-frame ones, with some missing. Among over 2 million clones listed, just under 95% were seen once. The germline gives CDR1 SGDLS, CDR2 YYNGEE. Between the trimmed V and J ends, which lost 0 bases and 4 bases, there was a span of 10 bases. The length of the CDR3 is 14 residues. The clonotype comes from a man younger than 30 in good health. Some clones in this sample may be carry-over from other donors' samples. The specimen was naive CD4+ T cells from PBMCs. Described subset: CD45RA+ positively selected. The gene calls are TRBV9 and TRBJ1-2; D possibly corresponds to TRBD1 (5 bases). CDR3 DNA sequence: TGTGCCAGCAGCGTAGGGGGAGGGGCCTATGGCTACACCTTC. Translating gives CASSVGGGAYGYTF.